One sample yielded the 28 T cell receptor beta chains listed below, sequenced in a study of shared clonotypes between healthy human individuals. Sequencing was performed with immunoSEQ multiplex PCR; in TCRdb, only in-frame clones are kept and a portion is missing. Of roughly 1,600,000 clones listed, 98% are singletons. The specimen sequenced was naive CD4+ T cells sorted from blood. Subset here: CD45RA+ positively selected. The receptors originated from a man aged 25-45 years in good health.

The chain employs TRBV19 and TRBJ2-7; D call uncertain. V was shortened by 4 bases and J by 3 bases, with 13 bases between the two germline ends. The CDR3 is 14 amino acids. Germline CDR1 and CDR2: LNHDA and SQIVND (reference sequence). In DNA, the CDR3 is TGTGCCAGTAGTACCGCCGGCAACCGCTACGAGCAGTACTTC. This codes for CASSTAGNRYEQYF.

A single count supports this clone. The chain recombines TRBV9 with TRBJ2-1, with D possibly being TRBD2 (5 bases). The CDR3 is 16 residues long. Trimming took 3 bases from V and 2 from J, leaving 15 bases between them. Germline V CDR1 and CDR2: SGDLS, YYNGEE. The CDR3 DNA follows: TGTGCCAGCAGCGCTAAGAGGGAGCGGCCCTACAATGAGCAGTTCTTC. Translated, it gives CASSAKRERPYNEQFF.

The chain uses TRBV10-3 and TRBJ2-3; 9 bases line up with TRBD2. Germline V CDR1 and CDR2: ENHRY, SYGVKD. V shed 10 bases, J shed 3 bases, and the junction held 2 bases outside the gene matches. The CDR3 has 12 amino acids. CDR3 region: CASGLATDTQYF. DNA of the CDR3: TGTGCCAGCGGACTAGCGACAGATACGCAGTATTTT.

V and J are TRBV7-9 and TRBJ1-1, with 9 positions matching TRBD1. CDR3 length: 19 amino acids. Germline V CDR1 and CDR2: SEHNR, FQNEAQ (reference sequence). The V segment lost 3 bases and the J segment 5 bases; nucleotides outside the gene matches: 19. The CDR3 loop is CASSLFRTTGTGSRTEAFF. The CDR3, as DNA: TGTGCCAGCAGCTTGTTTCGGACTACCGGGACAGGGAGCCGGACTGAAGCTTTCTTT.

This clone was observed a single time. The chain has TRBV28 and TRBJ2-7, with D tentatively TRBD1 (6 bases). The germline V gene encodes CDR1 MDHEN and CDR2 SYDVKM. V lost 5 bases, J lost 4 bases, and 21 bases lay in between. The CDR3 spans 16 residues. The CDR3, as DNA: TGTGCCAGCAGTCGTGACAGGTCCCGTTCCTCTTACGAGCAGTACTTC. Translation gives CASSRDRSRSSYEQYF.

This CDR3 reads CASSPTGQAGSQYF. The CDR3 DNA sequence: TGTGCCAGCAGCCCCACTGGACAGGCTGGATCACAGTACTTC. The chain couples TRBV7-9 to TRBJ2-7, with 7 bases matching TRBD1. Trimming at V came to 5 bases and at J to 10 bases, leaving 14 bases not matched to a gene. Germline assignment: CDR1 SEHNR and CDR2 FQNEAQ (reference sequence). The CDR3 runs to 14 residues.

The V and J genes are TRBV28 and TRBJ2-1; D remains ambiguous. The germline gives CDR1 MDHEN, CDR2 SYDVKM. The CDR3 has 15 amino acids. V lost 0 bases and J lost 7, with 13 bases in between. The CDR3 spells CASSLWQTRSNEQFF. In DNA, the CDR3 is TGTGCCAGCAGTTTATGGCAGACTCGTTCTAATGAGCAGTTCTTC.

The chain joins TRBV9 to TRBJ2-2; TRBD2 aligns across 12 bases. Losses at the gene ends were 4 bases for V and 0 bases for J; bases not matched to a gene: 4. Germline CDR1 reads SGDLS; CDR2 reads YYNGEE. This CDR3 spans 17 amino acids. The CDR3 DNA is TGTGCCAGCAGCCGGACTAGCGGGATTGCGAACACCGGGGAGCTGTTTTTT. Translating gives CASSRTSGIANTGELFF. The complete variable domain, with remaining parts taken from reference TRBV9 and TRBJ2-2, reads DSGVTQTPKHLITATGQRVTLRCSPRSGDLSVYWYQQSLDQGLQFLIQYYNGEERAKGNILERFSAQQFPDLHSELNLSSLELGDSALYFCASSRTSGIANTGELFFGEGSRLTVL.

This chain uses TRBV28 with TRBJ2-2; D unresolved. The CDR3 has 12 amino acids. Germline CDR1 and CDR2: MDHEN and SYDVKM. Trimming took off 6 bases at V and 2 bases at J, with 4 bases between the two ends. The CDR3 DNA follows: TGTGCCAGCAGCCCCAACACCGGGGAGCTGTTTTTT. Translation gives CASSPNTGELFF.

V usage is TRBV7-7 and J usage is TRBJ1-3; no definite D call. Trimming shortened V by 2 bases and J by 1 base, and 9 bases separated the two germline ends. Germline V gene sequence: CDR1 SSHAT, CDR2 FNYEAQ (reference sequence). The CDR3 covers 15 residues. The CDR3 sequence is CASSLSPTSGNTIYF. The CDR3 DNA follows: TGTGCCAGCAGCTTAAGTCCGACGTCTGGAAACACCATATATTTT.

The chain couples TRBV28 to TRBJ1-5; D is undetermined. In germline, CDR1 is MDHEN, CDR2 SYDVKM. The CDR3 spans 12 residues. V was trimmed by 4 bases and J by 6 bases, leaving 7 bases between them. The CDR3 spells CASSWVSQPQHF. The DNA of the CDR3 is TGTGCCAGCAGTTGGGTTAGTCAGCCCCAGCATTTT.

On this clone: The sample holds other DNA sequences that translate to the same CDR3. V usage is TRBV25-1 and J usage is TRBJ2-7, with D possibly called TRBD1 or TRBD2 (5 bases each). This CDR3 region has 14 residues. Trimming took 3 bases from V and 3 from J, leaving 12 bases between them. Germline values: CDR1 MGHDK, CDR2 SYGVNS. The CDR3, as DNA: TGTGCCAGCAGTGATCCCGGGACGGGCTACGAGCAGTACTTC. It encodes CASSDPGTGYEQYF.

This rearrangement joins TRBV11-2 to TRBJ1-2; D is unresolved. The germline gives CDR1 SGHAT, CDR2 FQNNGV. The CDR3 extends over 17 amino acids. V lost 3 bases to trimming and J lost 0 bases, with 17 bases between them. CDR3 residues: CASSFAGVTEANYGYTF. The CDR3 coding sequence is TGTGCCAGCAGCTTCGCGGGCGTGACGGAAGCTAACTATGGCTACACCTTC.

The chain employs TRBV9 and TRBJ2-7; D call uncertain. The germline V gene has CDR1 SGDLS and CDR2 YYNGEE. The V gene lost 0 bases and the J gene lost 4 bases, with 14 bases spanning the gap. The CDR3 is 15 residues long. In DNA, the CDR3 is TGTGCCAGCAGCGTAGAGCCCTCTCAAGGATACGAGCAGTACTTC. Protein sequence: CASSVEPSQGYEQYF.

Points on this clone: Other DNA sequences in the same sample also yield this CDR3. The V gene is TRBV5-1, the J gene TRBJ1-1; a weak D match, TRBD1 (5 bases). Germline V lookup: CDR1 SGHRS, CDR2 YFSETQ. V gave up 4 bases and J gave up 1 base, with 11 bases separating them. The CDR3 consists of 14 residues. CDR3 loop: CASSPGGANTEAFF. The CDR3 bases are TGCGCCAGCAGCCCTGGAGGGGCGAACACTGAAGCTTTCTTT.

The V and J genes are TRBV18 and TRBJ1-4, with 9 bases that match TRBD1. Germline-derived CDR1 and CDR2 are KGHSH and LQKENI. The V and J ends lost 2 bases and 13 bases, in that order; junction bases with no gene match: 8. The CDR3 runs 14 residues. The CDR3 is CASSPAPQGAVLFF. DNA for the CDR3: TGTGCCAGCTCACCAGCCCCACAGGGGGCGGTACTGTTTTTT.

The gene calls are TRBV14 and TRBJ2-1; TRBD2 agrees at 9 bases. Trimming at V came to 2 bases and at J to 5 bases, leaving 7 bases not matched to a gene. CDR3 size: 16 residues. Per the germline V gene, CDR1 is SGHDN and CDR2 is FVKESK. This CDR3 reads CASSQIWREGHNEQFF. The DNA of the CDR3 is TGTGCCAGCAGCCAAATATGGCGGGAGGGCCACAATGAGCAGTTCTTC. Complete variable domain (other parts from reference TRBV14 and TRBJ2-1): EAGVTQFPSHSVIEKGQTVTLRCDPISGHDNLYWYRRVMGKEIKFLLHFVKESKQDESGMPNNRFLAERTGGTYSTLKVQPAELEDSGVYFCASSQIWREGHNEQFFGPGTRLTVL.

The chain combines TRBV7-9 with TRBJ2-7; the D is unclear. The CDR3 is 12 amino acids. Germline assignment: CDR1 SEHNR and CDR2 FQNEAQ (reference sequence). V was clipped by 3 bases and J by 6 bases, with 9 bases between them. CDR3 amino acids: CASSLSQTEQYF. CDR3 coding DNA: TGTGCCAGCAGCTTGAGTCAGACCGAGCAGTACTTC.

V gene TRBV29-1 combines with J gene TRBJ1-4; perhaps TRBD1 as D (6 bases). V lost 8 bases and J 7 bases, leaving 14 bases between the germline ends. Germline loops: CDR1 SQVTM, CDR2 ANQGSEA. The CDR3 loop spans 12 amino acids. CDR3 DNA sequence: TGCAGCATATATGCAGGGGCTGAAAAACTGTTTTTT. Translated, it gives CSIYAGAEKLFF.

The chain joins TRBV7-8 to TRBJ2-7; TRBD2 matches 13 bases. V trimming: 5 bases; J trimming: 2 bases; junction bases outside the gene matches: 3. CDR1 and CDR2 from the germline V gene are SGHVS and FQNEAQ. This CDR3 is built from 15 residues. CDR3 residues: CASSPGTSGTYEQYF. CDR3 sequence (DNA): TGTGCCAGCAGCCCTGGGACTAGCGGGACCTACGAGCAGTACTTC.

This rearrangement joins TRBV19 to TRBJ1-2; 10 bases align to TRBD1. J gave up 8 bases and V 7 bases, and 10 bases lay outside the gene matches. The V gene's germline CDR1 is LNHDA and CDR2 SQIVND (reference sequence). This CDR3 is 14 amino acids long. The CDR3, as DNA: TGTGCCAGTAAGTTCGGGACAGGGGTCGGCGGCTACACCTTC. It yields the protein CASKFGTGVGGYTF.

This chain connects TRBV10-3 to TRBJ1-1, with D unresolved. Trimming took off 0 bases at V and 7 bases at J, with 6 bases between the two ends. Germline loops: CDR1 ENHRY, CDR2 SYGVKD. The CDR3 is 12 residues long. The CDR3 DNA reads TGTGCCATCAGTGAGTCTGGCAGTGAAGCTTTCTTT. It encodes CAISESGSEAFF.

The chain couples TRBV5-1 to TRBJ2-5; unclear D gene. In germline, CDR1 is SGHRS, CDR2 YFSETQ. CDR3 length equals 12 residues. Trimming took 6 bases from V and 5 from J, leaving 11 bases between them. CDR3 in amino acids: CASNLGGETQYF. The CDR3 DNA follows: TGCGCCAGCAACCTTGGTGGGGAGACCCAGTACTTC.

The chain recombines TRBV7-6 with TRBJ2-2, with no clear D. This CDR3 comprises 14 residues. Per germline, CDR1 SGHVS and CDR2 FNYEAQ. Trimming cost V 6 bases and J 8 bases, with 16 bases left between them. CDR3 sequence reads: CASRAKTLTGELFF. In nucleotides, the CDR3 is TGTGCCAGCAGAGCAAAGACCCTTACTGGGGAGCTGTTTTTT.

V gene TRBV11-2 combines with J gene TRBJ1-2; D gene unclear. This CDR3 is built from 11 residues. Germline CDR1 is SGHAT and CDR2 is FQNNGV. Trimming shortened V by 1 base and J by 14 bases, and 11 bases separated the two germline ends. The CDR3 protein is CASSLVVEGTF. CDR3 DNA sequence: TGTGCCAGCAGCTTAGTGGTCGAGGGTACCTTC.

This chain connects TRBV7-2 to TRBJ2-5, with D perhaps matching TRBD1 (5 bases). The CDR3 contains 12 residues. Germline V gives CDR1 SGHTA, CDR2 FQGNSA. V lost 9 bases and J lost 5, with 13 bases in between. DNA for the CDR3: TGTGCCAGTGGCAGGGATACGGAGACCCAGTACTTC. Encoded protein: CASGRDTETQYF.

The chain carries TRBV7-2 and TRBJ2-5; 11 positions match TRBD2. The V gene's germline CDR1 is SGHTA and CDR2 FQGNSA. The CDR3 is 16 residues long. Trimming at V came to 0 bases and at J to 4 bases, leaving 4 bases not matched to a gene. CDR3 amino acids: CASSLASGLAGETQYF. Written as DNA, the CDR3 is TGTGCCAGCAGCTTAGCTAGCGGACTAGCGGGAGAGACCCAGTACTTC.

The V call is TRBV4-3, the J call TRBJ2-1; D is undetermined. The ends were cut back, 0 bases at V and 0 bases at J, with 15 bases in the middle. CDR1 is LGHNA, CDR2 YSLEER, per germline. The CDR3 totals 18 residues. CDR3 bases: TGCGCCAGCAGCCAAGATTGGGAACGGGTTGGCTCCTACAATGAGCAGTTCTTC. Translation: CASSQDWERVGSYNEQFF.